This passage covers 3 T cell receptor beta chains from one sample sequenced in a study of blood T cell repertoires in COVID-19. The assay was immunoSEQ multiplex PCR, and TCRdb's table has in-frame clones only and misses some. The data hold about 260,000 clones, with approximately 81% observed a single time. The sequencing sample was made of peripheral blood. Every receptor here comes from a man between 60 and 75 years old with acute or convalescent COVID-19.

This rearrangement joins TRBV28 to TRBJ1-2, with 8 bases fitting TRBD1. The germline gives CDR1 MDHEN, CDR2 SYDVKM. The CDR3 is 15 amino acids. V dropped 1 base and J dropped 9; count of bases not matched to a gene: 10. Here the CDR3 reads CASSLFTGGTMRYTF. DNA for the CDR3: TGTGCCAGCAGTTTATTTACAGGGGGAACGATGCGCTACACCTTC.

J is TRBJ1-1 and V is TRBV28; possibly TRBD1 for D (5 bases). Per germline, CDR1 MDHEN and CDR2 SYDVKM. The CDR3 sequence is 15 residues long. Trimming cost V 5 bases and J 4 bases, with 17 bases left between them. The CDR3 nucleotides read TGTGCCAGCAGTCTCGCGGGGGTCGGGTTCACTGAAGCTTTCTTT. Its protein is CASSLAGVGFTEAFF.

The gene calls are TRBV25-1 and TRBJ2-7; the D gene is possibly TRBD2 (6 bases). The CDR3 runs 12 residues. Trimming cost V 7 bases and J 6 bases, with 13 bases left between them. Germline loops: CDR1 MGHDK, CDR2 SYGVNS. CDR3 coding DNA: TGTGCCAGCATCTCGGAGGGCCCCGAGCAGTACTTC. Translation gives CASISEGPEQYF.